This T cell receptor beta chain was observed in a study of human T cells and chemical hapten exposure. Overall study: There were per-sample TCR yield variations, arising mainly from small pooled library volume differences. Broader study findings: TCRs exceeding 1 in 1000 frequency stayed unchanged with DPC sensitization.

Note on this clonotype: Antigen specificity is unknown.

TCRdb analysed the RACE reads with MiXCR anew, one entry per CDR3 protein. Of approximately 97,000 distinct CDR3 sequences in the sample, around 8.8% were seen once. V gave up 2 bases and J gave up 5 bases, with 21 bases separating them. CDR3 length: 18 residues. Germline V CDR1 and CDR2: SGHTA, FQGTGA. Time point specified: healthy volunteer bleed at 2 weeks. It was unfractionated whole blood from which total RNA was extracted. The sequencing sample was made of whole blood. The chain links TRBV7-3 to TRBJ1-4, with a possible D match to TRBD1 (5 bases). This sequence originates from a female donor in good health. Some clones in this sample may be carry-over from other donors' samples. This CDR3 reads CASSLETQATAENEKLFF. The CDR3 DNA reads TGTGCCAGCAGCTTAGAGACCCAGGCGACAGCGGAGAATGAAAAACTGTTTTTT.